What follows is one T cell receptor beta chain and its context. What it binds is not known. Trimming removed 5 bases from V and 6 bases from J; junction bases left unmatched: 13. Germline CDR1 and CDR2: SGHAT and FQNNGV. This CDR3 spans 16 amino acids. The PCR contained 60 Vbeta and 13 Jbeta primers. Data came from immunoSEQ multiplex PCR; TCRdb stores just in-frame clones and leaves some out. The sample includes 96,000 or so clones. This record belongs to a study of cytomegalovirus exposure and HLA in healthy donors. Study conclusions and caveats: In presence/absence analyses, roughly uniform sequencing depth across donors was assumed. The classifier, whose performance was assessed in both the original and validation cohorts, reportedly diagnosed cytomegalovirus status with high specificity and sensitivity.

The receptor's source is a woman aged 30 to 39 in good health and CMV-seronegative. Material for sequencing was PBMCs. J is TRBJ2-7 and V is TRBV11-2; 10 bases match TRBD1. The CDR3 sequence is CASSPTTGGTGVEQYF. CDR3 nucleotides: TGTGCCAGCAGCCCCACTACGGGGGGGACAGGGGTCGAGCAGTACTTC. The full variable domain, rest sourced from reference TRBV11-2 and TRBJ2-7, is EAGVAQSPRYKIIEKRQSVAFWCNPISGHATLYWYQQILGQGPKLLIQFQNNGVVDDSQLPKDRFSAERLKGVDSTLKIQPAKLEDSAVYLCASSPTTGGTGVEQYFGPGTRLTVT.